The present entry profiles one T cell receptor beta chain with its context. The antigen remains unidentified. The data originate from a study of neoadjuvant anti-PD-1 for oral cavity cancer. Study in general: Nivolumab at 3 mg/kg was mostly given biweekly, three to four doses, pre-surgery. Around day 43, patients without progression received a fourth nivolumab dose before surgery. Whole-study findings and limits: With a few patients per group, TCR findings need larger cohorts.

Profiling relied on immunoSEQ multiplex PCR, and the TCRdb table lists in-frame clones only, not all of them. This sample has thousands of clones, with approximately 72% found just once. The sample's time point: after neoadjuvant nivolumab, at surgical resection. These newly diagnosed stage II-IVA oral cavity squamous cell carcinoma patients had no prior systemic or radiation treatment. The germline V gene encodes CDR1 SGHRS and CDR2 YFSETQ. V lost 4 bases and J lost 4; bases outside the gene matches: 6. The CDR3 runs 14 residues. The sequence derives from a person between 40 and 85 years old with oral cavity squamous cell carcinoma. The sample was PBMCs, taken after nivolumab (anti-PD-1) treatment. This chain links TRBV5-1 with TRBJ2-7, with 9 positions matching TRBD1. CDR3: CASSPTGTGYEQYF. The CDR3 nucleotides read TGCGCCAGCAGCCCGACCGGGACAGGGTACGAGCAGTACTTC.